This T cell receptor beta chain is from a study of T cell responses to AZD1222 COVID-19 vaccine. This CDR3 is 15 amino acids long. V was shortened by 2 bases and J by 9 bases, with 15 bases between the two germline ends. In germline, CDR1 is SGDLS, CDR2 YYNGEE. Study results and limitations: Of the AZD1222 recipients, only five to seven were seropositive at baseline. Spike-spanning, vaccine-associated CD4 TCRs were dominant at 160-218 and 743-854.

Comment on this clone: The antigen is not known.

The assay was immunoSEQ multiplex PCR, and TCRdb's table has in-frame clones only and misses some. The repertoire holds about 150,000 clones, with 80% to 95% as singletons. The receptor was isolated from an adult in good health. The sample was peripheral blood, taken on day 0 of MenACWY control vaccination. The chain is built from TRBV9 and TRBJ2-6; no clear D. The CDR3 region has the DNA TGTGCCAGCAGCGTTAGTGTTTCTCAGGACAACGTCCTGACTTTC. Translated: CASSVSVSQDNVLTF.